These 17 T cell receptor beta chains came from one sample sequenced in a study of blood T cell repertoires in COVID-19. This table comes from immunoSEQ multiplex PCR, and its TCRdb copy is limited to in-frame clones, with some not included. The sample contains 250,000 or so clones, around 89% of which appear only once. The sample consisted of PBMCs or T cells enriched from blood (not recorded which). The receptor set was obtained from a woman aged 40 to 55 with acute COVID-19.

Only a few counts were recorded for this clone. V gene TRBV6-5 combines with J gene TRBJ2-3, with TRBD1 matching 8 bases. The germline V gene has CDR1 MNHEY and CDR2 SVGAGI. The CDR3 runs to 15 residues. Trimming took 8 bases from V and 2 from J; bases not matched to a gene: 9. The DNA for the CDR3 is TGTGCCAGCTCCCACGGACAGGGATCCACAGATACGCAGTATTTT. Translation gives CASSHGQGSTDTQYF.

This clone was observed a handful of times. The chain links TRBV2 to TRBJ2-1, with D possibly matching TRBD2 (6 bases). This CDR3 has 17 residues. The V and J ends lost 8 bases and 7 bases respectively, with 27 bases between them. The germline V gene encodes CDR1 SNHLY and CDR2 FYNNEI. The CDR3 DNA reads TGTGCCAGCGTTTTATGGGAGGAGGTCTTGCTAAGGAATGAGCAGTTCTTC. Translated, it gives CASVLWEEVLLRNEQFF.

The chain is built from TRBV3-1 (or the pseudogene TRBV3-2) and TRBJ2-1; D might be TRBD1 (5 bases). Germline V gene lookup returns CDR1 LGHDT and CDR2 YNNKEL (reference sequence). V was trimmed by 0 bases and J by 14 bases, leaving 14 bases between them. The CDR3 has 13 residues. In DNA form, the CDR3 reads TGTGCCAGCAGCCAAGATGGTTGGGGCTGGAAGTTCTTC. Its protein product is CASSQDGWGWKFF.

The V and J genes are TRBV2 and TRBJ1-1; no definite D call. The CDR3 runs to 13 residues. Trimming left V 2 bases short and J 3 bases short, with 7 bases between. CDR1 is SNHLY and CDR2 is FYNNEI in the germline V gene. The CDR3 bases are TGTGCCAGCAGTGAACCAGATTACACTGAAGCTTTCTTT. Its translation: CASSEPDYTEAFF.

Only a few counts were recorded for this clone. The chain links TRBV19 to TRBJ2-1, with TRBD2 matching over 7 bases. The CDR3 runs 14 residues. Per the germline V gene, CDR1 is LNHDA and CDR2 is SQIVND (reference sequence). V lost 9 bases, J lost 6 bases, and 11 bases stayed unmatched. The CDR3 spells CASRRGGRTNEQFF. CDR3 bases: TGTGCCAGCCGCCGGGGCGGGAGAACCAATGAGCAGTTCTTC.

V is TRBV4-3 and J is TRBJ2-6; 7 bases agree with TRBD2. Germline-derived CDR1 and CDR2 are LGHNA and YSLEER. Unmatched junction bases numbered 7, after V lost 4 bases and J lost 4 bases. The CDR3 extends over 16 amino acids. The CDR3 is CASSPAGVAGANVLTF. The CDR3 nucleotides are TGCGCCAGCAGCCCGGCGGGGGTAGCCGGGGCCAACGTCCTGACTTTC.

V is TRBV24-1 and J is TRBJ2-2; 8 bases fit TRBD1. The CDR3 is 16 amino acids. Per germline, CDR1 KGHDR and CDR2 SFDVKD. V dropped 4 bases and J dropped 6; count of bases not matched to a gene: 9. CDR3 nucleotides: TGTGCCACCAGTGACCCTGGACAGGGTATATCCGGGGAGCTGTTTTTT. Translated, it gives CATSDPGQGISGELFF.

The chain combines TRBV5-4 with TRBJ1-4, with 7 bases lining up with TRBD1. This CDR3 comprises 15 residues. The V segment lost 4 bases and the J segment 8 bases; nucleotides outside the gene matches: 11. Germline assignment: CDR1 SGHNT and CDR2 YYREEE (reference sequence). In DNA, the CDR3 is TGTGCCAGCAGCACCAGACAGGGCGGAGGGGAAAAACTGTTTTTT. Encoded protein: CASSTRQGGGEKLFF.

Note on this clone: A read error may account for a junction end that differs from germline. This chain links TRBV7-7 with TRBJ2-2, with 10 bases lining up with TRBD1. From germline, CDR1 is SSHAT and CDR2 FNYEAQ (reference sequence). This CDR3 is 18 amino acids long. The CDR3 spells CASSPGTGDMVYTGELFF. CDR3 DNA: TGTGCTAGCAGCCCTGGGACAGGGGATATGGTGTACACCGGGGAGCTGTTTTTT.

This chain joins TRBV6-2 or TRBV6-3 and TRBJ2-1, with 14 bases matching TRBD2. Germline lookup yields CDR1 MNHEY and CDR2 SVGEGT. Trimming removed 5 bases from V and 2 bases from J; junction bases left unmatched: 2. The length of the CDR3 is 16 residues. Here the CDR3 reads CASSRLAGGPYNEQFF. The CDR3 DNA reads TGTGCCAGCAGTCGACTAGCGGGAGGGCCCTACAATGAGCAGTTCTTC.

J is TRBJ2-5 and V is TRBV3-1 (or the pseudogene TRBV3-2), with a tentative D call TRBD2 (6 bases). Germline V gives CDR1 LGHDT, CDR2 YNNKEL (reference sequence). Trimming shortened V by 1 base and J by 1 base, and 16 bases separated the two germline ends. CDR3 length: 17 amino acids. DNA of the CDR3: TGTGCCAGCAGCCAAGGGAGGAAGGACGGGAGCCAAGAGACCCAGTACTTC. This sequence encodes CASSQGRKDGSQETQYF.

The J gene is TRBJ1-1, the V gene TRBV2; perhaps TRBD1 as D (5 bases). V was clipped by 2 bases and J by 7 bases, with 8 bases between them. Germline CDR1 SNHLY, CDR2 FYNNEI. This CDR3 is 12 amino acids long. Here the CDR3 reads CASSENRLEAFF. The DNA for the CDR3 is TGTGCCAGCAGTGAAAACAGGCTTGAAGCTTTCTTT. Full variable domain (remainder filled in from reference TRBV2 and TRBJ1-1): EPEVTQTPSHQVTQMGQEVILRCVPISNHLYFYWYRQILGQKVEFLVSFYNNEISEKSEIFDDQFSVERPDGSNFTLKIRSTKLEDSAMYFCASSENRLEAFFGQGTRLTVV.

Here the CDR3 DNA reads TGTGCCAGCTCACCCCTTCCGGGCCAAGAGACCCAGTACTTC. Protein sequence: CASSPLPGQETQYF. This chain links TRBV18 with TRBJ2-5; no firm D call. V was trimmed by 3 bases and J by 1 base, leaving 9 bases between them. The CDR3 is made up of 14 amino acids. CDR1 KGHSH and CDR2 LQKENI come from the germline V gene.

V usage is TRBV5-4 and J usage is TRBJ1-2, with TRBD1 matching 7 bases. The germline V gene has CDR1 SGHNT and CDR2 YYREEE (reference sequence). This CDR3 comprises 15 residues. With 5 bases clipped from V and 8 bases from J, the junction kept 15 bases outside the gene matches. The CDR3 is CASRSLGQPLGGYTF. CDR3 sequence (DNA): TGTGCCAGCAGAAGCTTGGGACAGCCCCTTGGGGGCTACACCTTC.

This chain links TRBV9 with TRBJ1-3, with D hard to call. The V and J ends lost 3 bases and 7 bases respectively, with 14 bases between them. The germline V gene has CDR1 SGDLS and CDR2 YYNGEE. The CDR3 loop spans 14 amino acids. Here the CDR3 DNA reads TGTGCCAGCAGCGCCGGTCTCTCGATGAACACCATATATTTT. It specifies CASSAGLSMNTIYF.

This chain uses TRBV5-1 with TRBJ2-3, with D possibly being TRBD2 (6 bases). V gave up 4 bases and J gave up 1 base, with 13 bases separating them. Germline loops: CDR1 SGHRS, CDR2 YFSETQ. The CDR3 is 15 residues long. Here the CDR3 DNA reads TGCGCCAGCAGCCCACTACCGGGGGGCACAGATACGCAGTATTTT. Translating it yields CASSPLPGGTDTQYF.

This chain joins TRBV12-5 and TRBJ1-2; D might be TRBD1 (6 bases). This CDR3 contains 14 residues. The V end lost 1 base, the J end lost 8 bases, and 14 bases lay between the germline ends. Per germline, CDR1 LGHNT and CDR2 FRNRAP. The CDR3 is CASGLAPGVSGYTF. The CDR3 region has the DNA TGTGCTAGTGGTTTGGCCCCAGGGGTCTCGGGCTACACCTTC. The whole variable domain, filled in from reference TRBV12-5 and TRBJ1-2, reads DARVTQTPRHKVTEMGQEVTMRCQPILGHNTVFWYRQTMMQGLELLAYFRNRAPLDDSGMPKDRFSAEMPDATLATLKIQPSEPRDSAVYFCASGLAPGVSGYTFGSGTRLTVV.